The T cell receptor beta chain described here comes from a study of human T cells and chemical hapten exposure. Study-wide results and limits: High-frequency TCRs, those above 1 in 1000, stayed the same after DPC sensitization.

Many counts were recorded for this clonotype. Antigen unknown. V was pared by 5 bases and J by 8 bases, with 28 bases between. Germline V gene lookup returns CDR1 MNHEY and CDR2 SMNVEV (reference sequence). The CDR3 length is 19 residues. Noted time point: healthy volunteer bleed at 6 weeks. The authors' total RNA extraction used unfractionated whole blood. It was the library that attached unique molecular identifiers to individual cDNA molecules. TCRdb processed the RACE reads anew with MiXCR; each CDR3 protein has one entry. The repertoire holds approximately 34,000 distinct CDR3 sequences, with about 5.5% as singletons.

The chain links TRBV27 to TRBJ1-6, with D maybe TRBD1 (5 bases). The source material was whole blood. This sequence originates from a human donor in good health. Some clones in this sample may be carry-over from other donors' samples. The CDR3 loop is CASSPHSGVLPLGYSPLHF. Here the CDR3 DNA reads TGTGCCAGCAGTCCCCATTCGGGGGTCTTACCTCTCGGGTATTCACCCCTCCACTTT.